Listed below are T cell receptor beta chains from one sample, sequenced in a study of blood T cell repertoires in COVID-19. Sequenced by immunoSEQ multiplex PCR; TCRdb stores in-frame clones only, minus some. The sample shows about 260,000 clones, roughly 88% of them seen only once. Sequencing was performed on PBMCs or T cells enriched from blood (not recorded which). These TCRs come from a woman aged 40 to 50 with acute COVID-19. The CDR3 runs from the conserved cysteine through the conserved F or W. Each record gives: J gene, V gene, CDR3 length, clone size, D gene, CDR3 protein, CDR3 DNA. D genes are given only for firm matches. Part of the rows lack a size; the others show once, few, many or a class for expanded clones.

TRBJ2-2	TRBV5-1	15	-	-	CASSADRPNTGELFF	TGCGCCAGCAGCGCTGACAGGCCTAACACCGGGGAGCTGTTTTTT
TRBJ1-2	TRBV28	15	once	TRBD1	CASSESRDSPDGYTF	TGTGCCAGCAGTGAATCTCGGGACAGCCCTGACGGCTACACCTTC
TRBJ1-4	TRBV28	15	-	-	CASSLPGGAGEKLFF	TGTGCCAGCAGTCTTCCTGGAGGGGCGGGTGAAAAACTGTTTTTT
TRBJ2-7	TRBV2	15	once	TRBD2	CASSEGQRGGSEQYF	TGTGCCAGCAGTGAAGGTCAGCGGGGCGGGTCCGAGCAGTACTTC
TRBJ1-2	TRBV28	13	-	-	CASTRGFDYGYTF	TGTGCCAGCACAAGGGGCTTTGACTATGGCTACACCTTC
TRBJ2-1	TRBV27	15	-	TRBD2	CASSSVLAGWDEQFF	TGTGCCAGCAGTTCCGTACTAGCGGGATGGGATGAGCAGTTCTTC
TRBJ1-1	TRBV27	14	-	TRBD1	CASSRTGAPTEAFF	TGTGCCAGCAGCCGGACAGGAGCCCCGACTGAAGCTTTCTTT
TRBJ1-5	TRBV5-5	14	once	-	CASSFGGPIQPQHF	TGTGCCAGCAGCTTCGGGGGTCCAATTCAGCCCCAGCATTTT
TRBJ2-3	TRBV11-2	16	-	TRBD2	CASSGGLAGGADTQYF	TGTGCCAGCAGCGGAGGACTAGCGGGAGGCGCAGATACGCAGTATTTT
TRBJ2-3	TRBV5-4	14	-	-	CASSLAGFTDTQYF	TGTGCCAGCAGCTTGGCGGGGTTCACAGATACGCAGTATTTT
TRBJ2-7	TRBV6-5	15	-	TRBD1	CASTPPGQGGSKQYF	TGTGCCAGCACACCTCCGGGACAGGGAGGTTCCAAGCAGTACTTC
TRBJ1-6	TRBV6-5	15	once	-	CASSIENSYNSPLHF	TGTGCCAGCAGTATAGAGAACTCCTATAATTCACCCCTCCACTTT
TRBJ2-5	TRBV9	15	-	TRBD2	CASSGSTSVEGTQYF	TGTGCCAGCAGCGGCAGTACTAGCGTGGAGGGAACCCAGTACTTC
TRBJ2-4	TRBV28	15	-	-	CASSPYDILKNIQYF	TGTGCCAGCAGCCCTTACGACATACTCAAAAACATTCAGTACTTC
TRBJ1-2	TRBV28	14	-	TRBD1	CASSLTGGVGGYTF	TGTGCCAGCAGTTTAACAGGGGGCGTAGGTGGCTACACCTTC
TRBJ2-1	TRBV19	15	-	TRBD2	CASSITSGRFYEQFF	TGTGCCAGTAGTATTACTAGCGGGAGATTCTATGAGCAGTTCTTC
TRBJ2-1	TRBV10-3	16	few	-	CAISESGAPRYNEQFF	TGTGCCATCAGTGAGTCTGGGGCTCCCCGATACAATGAGCAGTTCTTC
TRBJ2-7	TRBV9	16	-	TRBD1	CASSARGTGGFDEQYF	TGTGCCAGCAGCGCGAGGGGGACAGGGGGATTCGACGAGCAGTACTTC
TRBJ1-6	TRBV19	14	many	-	CASSARDNNSPLHF	TGTGCCAGTAGTGCCCGGGACAATAATTCACCCCTCCACTTT
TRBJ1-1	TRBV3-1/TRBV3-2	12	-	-	CASSRGVGRAFF	TGTGCCAGCAGTCGGGGGGTTGGAAGAGCTTTCTTT
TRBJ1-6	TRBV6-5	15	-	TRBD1	CASSRDRDMSSPLHF	TGTGCCAGCAGCCGGGACAGGGATATGAGTTCACCCCTCCACTTT
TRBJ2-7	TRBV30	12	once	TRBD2	CAWDPGGYEQYF	TGTGCCTGGGACCCGGGAGGCTACGAGCAGTACTTC
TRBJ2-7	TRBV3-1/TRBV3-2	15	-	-	CASSQDMGYSYEQYF	TGTGCCAGCAGCCAAGACATGGGCTACTCCTACGAGCAGTACTTC
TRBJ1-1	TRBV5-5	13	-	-	CASSLGAAPEAFF	TGTGCCAGCAGCTTAGGGGCAGCTCCTGAAGCTTTCTTT
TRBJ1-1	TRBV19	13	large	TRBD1	CATSGTGNIEAFF	TGTGCCACAAGCGGGACAGGGAATATTGAAGCTTTCTTT
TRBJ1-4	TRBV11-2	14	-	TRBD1	CASSSQGAVEKLFF	TGTGCCAGCAGCTCACAGGGGGCTGTTGAAAAACTGTTTTTT
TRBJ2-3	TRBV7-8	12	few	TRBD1	CASSQDRGAQYF	TGTGCCAGCAGCCAGGACAGGGGAGCGCAGTATTTT
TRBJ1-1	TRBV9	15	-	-	CASSPQWGAGTEAFF	TGTGCCAGCAGCCCTCAGTGGGGCGCAGGGACTGAAGCTTTCTTT
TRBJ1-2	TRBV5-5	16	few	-	CASSLLGGLLNYGYTF	TGTGCCAGCAGCTTGCTCGGGGGGCTCTTAAACTATGGCTACACCTTC
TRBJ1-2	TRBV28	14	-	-	CASSSHTRSYGYTF	TGTGCCAGCAGTTCCCATACAAGAAGTTATGGCTACACCTTC
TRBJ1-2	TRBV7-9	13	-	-	CASSLIRADGYTF	TGTGCCAGCAGCTTAATCAGGGCTGATGGCTACACCTTC
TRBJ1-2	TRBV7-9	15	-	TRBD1	CASSSPNFRGDGYTF	TGTGCCAGCAGCTCCCCGAACTTCAGGGGGGACGGCTACACCTTC
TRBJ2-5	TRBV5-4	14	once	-	CASSPDSRGETQYF	TGTGCCAGCAGCCCTGACAGTCGCGGAGAGACCCAGTACTTC
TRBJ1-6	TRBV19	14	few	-	CATSGDPNNSPLHF	TGTGCCACGTCGGGGGATCCGAATAATTCACCCCTCCACTTT
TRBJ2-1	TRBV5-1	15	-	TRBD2	CASSSSGISHNEQFF	TGCGCCAGCAGCTCAAGCGGGATTAGCCACAATGAGCAGTTCTTC
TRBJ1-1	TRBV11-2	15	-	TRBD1	CASSLDQGAPTEAFF	TGTGCCAGCAGCTTAGACCAGGGGGCGCCCACTGAAGCTTTCTTT
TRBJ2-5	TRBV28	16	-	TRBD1	CASSTQQGQGWETQYF	TGTGCCAGCAGTACCCAACAGGGGCAGGGGTGGGAGACCCAGTACTTC
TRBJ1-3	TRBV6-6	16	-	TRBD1	CASSRRQDRVSDTIYF	TGTGCCAGCAGTCGACGCCAAGACAGGGTTTCAGACACCATATATTTT
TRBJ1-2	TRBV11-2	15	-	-	CASSQTAGQFYGYTF	TGTGCCAGCAGCCAAACTGCCGGACAGTTTTATGGCTACACCTTC
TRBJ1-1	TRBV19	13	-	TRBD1	CASRNYDREGSFF	TGTGCCAGTAGAAACTATGACAGGGAAGGTTCTTTCTTT